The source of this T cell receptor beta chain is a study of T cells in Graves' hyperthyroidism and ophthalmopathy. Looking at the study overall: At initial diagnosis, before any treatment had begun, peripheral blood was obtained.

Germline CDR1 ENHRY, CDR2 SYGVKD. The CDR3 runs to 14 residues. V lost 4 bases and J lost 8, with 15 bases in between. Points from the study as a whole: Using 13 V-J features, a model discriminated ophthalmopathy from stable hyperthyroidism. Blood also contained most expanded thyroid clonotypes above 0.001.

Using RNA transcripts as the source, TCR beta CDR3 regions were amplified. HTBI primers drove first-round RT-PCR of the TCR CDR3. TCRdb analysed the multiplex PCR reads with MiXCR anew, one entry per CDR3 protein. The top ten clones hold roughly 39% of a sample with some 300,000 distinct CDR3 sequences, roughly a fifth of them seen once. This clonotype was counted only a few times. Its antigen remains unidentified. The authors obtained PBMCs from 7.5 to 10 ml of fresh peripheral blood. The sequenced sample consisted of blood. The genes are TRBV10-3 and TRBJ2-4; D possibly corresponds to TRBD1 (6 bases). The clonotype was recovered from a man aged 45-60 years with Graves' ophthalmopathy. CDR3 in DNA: TGTGCCATCAGTGGACCAGGGGATAGGGACATTCAGTACTTC. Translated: CAISGPGDRDIQYF.